The sample holds a few counts of the clone carrying this TCR beta chain. This entry belongs to a study of cytomegalovirus exposure and HLA in healthy donors. The CDR3 covers 15 residues. V gave up 1 base and J gave up 4 bases, with 14 bases separating them. Germline V gene sequence: CDR1 MGHRA, CDR2 YSYEKL. The primer mix had 60 Vbeta and 13 Jbeta primers. Data came from immunoSEQ multiplex PCR; TCRdb stores just in-frame clones and leaves some out. The sample has approximately 190,000 clones, 75% to 90% seen once; the top ten hold approximately 1.1%. This rearrangement joins TRBV4-1 to TRBJ2-7, with D perhaps matching TRBD2 (6 bases). The receptor was isolated from a boy between 2 and 10 years old in good health and CMV-seronegative. Sequenced: PBMCs. This CDR3 is CASSQAPGRGYEQYF. The CDR3 bases are TGCGCCAGCAGCCAAGCTCCCGGGAGAGGATACGAGCAGTACTTC.